Sequencing of this T cell receptor beta chain was carried out in a study of blood T cell repertoires in COVID-19 (dated by TCRdb to 2020 to 2022). Regarding the study in general: Samples from collaborators originated in the United States, Italy and Spain and spanned both the acute and convalescent phases of COVID-19. Nearly every sample came with metadata listing a de-identified subject ID, COVID-19 status, age in years and sex. Where available, HLA class I and class II types were taken from metadata supplied by the sample provider and were not determined by assay-based typing. A freely available public database, intended as a resource for researchers studying the immune response to SARS-CoV-2, is where the repertoires were released. Samples came from the ongoing ImmuneRACE study (first 160 participants) plus 1,254 subjects from 6 global collaborators. The material from the prospective study consisted of cDNA or gDNA derived from T cells, B-cell-depleted T cells, or PBMCs. Deeply sampled blood TCRbeta repertoires from subjects exposed to, actively infected with, or recovered from COVID-19 were included in the dataset. Broader findings and caveats from the paper: The amount of clinical and demographic metadata varied by source and participant and was provided uncurated.

In the prospective study, participants were roughly 18 to 100 years old, resided in about 25 geographic areas of the United States, and were enrolled through a virtual design. Cohort assignment in the prospective study relied on participant-reported clinical history from a screening survey and a study questionnaire. Each participant in the prospective study had whole blood, serum and a nasopharyngeal or oropharyngeal swab collected by mobile phlebotomists. Over an approximately two-month period, participants in the prospective study had the option of providing additional blood draws and questionnaires. Blood samples from the prospective study were shipped frozen or at room temperature prior to DNA extraction. TCRbeta CDR3 regions were amplified from genomic DNA using the immunoSEQ Assay, a bias-controlled multiplex PCR. As for the original processing: The number of nucleated cells in each sample was estimated from the amplification of reference gene primers within the assay. To quantify the absolute abundance of each unique TCRbeta CDR3 rearrangement, sequence reads were collapsed and filtered. Productive Simpson clonality was computed per sample as the square root of Simpson's diversity index over productive rearrangements. TCRdb obtained this table from immuneACCESS and retained in-frame rearrangements with V and J assigned. These tables miss some clones; where compared with another copy, unresolved V genes account for less than half of the shortfall, and the remainder is unexplained. For V, J and clone size, that table is used; D and trimming come from the DNA. This sample holds some 250,000 clones; roughly 93% were observed only once. Roughly 2% of the sample lies in the top ten.

Its CDR3 holds 15 amino acids, cysteine through phenylalanine. Just the 45-base CDR3 DNA is kept, in frame starting at base 1. The germline V gene (reference sequence) gives CDR1 as LNHDA and CDR2 as SQIVND. V drops 0 bases and J drops 2 bases, leaving 8 bases in between. As for this clone: Its antigen target is currently unknown. No per-base quality is available; no much larger clone lies one base away.

Material for sequencing was PBMCs or T cells enriched from blood (not recorded which). The sequence came from a woman in her forties with acute COVID-19. This sequence uses TRBV19 and TRBJ2-1, with a tentative D gene TRBD1 over 6 matching bases. The sequenced DNA is TGTGCCAGTAGTATAGACAGGGGCCCCTACAATGAGCAGTTCTTC. Translation gives CASSIDRGPYNEQFF.